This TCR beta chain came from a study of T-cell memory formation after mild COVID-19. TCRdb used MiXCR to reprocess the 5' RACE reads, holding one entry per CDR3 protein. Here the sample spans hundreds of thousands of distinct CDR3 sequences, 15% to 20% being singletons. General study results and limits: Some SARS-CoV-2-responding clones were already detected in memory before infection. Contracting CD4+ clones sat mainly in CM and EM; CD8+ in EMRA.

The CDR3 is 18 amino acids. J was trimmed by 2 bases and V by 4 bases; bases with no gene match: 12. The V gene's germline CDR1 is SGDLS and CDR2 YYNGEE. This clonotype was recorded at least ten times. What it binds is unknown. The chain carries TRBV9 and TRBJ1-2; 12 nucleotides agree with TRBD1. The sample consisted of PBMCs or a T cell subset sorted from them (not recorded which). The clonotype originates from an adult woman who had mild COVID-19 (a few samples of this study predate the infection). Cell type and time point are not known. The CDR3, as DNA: TGTGCCAGCAGCTCTCCTACCGGGGACAGGGGGCGGAACTATGGCTACACCTTC. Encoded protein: CASSSPTGDRGRNYGYTF.